In this sample, the clone carrying this T cell receptor beta chain turned up many times. Its target is not known. The CDR3 sequence is 13 residues long. V gave up 5 bases and J gave up 3 bases, with 11 bases separating them. The germline CDR1 and CDR2 sequences are SGHTA and FQGTGA. TCRdb reprocessed the 5' RACE reads with MiXCR, giving one entry per CDR3 protein. The table has a few hundred thousand distinct CDR3 sequences, roughly 10% seen once. The data were obtained in a study of CD8 T cells in ankylosing spondylitis. Findings and caveats of the study: In the blood and synovial fluid of reactive arthritis, some motif variants had been previously reported.

The V gene is TRBV7-3, the J gene TRBJ2-7, with D possibly matching TRBD1 (6 bases). The TCR sequence derives from a male donor with ankylosing spondylitis or in good health (not recorded which). Sequencing was performed on blood, either unsorted or a sorted T cell fraction (not recorded which). In DNA, the CDR3 is TGTGCCAGCAGCCGGGAACAGGGCTACGAGCAGTACTTC. It encodes CASSREQGYEQYF.